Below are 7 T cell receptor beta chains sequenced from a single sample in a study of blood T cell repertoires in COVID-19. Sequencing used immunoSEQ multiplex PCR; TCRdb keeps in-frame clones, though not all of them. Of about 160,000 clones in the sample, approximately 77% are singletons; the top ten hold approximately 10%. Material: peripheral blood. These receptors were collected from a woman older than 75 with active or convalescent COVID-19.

CDR3 region: CASSTSGTGAADTQYF. The CDR3 DNA reads as TGTGCCAGCAGTACCTCCGGGACAGGGGCAGCAGATACGCAGTATTTT. The chain is built from TRBV6-2 or TRBV6-3 and TRBJ2-3; 10 nucleotides match TRBD1. There are 16 residues in the CDR3. V was pared by 5 bases and J by 4 bases, with 9 bases of the junction left unmatched. CDR1 and CDR2 (germline): MNHEY, SVGEGT.

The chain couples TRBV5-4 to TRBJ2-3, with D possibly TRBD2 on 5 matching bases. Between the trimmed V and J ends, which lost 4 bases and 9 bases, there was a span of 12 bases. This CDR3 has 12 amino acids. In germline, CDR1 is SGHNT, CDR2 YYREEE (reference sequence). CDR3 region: CASSTPRRTQYF. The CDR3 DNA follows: TGTGCCAGCAGCACTCCCCGGAGGACGCAGTATTTT.

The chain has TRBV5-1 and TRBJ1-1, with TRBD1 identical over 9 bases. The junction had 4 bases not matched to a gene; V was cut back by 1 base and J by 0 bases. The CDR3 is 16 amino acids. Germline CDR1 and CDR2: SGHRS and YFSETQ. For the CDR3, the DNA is TGCGCCAGCAGCTTGTCGGGACAGGGATTGAACACTGAAGCTTTCTTT. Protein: CASSLSGQGLNTEAFF.

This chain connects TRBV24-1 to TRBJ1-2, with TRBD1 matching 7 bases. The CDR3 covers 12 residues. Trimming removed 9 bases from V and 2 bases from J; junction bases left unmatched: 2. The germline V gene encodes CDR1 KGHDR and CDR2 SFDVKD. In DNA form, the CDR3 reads TGTGCCACCCGAGGGGGCAACTATGGCTACACCTTC. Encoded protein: CATRGGNYGYTF.

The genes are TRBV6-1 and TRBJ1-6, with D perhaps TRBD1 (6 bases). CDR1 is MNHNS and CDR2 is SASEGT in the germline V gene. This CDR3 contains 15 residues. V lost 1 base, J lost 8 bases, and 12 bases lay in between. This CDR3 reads CASSEVNRDYSPLHF. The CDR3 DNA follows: TGTGCCAGCAGTGAAGTTAACAGGGATTATTCACCCCTCCACTTT.

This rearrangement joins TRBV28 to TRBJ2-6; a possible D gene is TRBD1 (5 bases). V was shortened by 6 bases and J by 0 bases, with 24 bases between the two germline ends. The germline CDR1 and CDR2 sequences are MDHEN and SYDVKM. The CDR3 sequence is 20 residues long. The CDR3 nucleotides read TGTGCCAGCAGGATGGGGTGGGTTCAGGGCCCAAGCTCTGGGGCCAACGTCCTGACTTTC. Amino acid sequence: CASRMGWVQGPSSGANVLTF.

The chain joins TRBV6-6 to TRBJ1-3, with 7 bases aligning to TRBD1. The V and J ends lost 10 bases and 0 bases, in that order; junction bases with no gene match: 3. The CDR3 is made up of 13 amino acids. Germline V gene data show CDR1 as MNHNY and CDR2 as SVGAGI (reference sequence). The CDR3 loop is CATGQASGNTIYF. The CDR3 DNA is TGTGCCACCGGACAGGCCTCTGGAAACACCATATATTTT.